A selection of T cell receptor beta chains follows, all from one sample in a study of low-dose radiotherapy and immunotherapy resistance in tumors. TCRdb re-called the reads with MiXCR, one entry per CDR3 protein. The sample lists 95,000 to 100,000 distinct CDR3 sequences, more than 20% occurring once. The source was PBMCs, collected after low-dose radiotherapy plus immunotherapy. The source is a male donor with prostate cancer. Both conserved end residues are part of each CDR3. The order of the fields is D gene, J gene, V gene, clone size, CDR3 protein, CDR3 DNA. A D gene is named only where the DNA matches it firmly. Size is omitted from some rows. Given values are once, few, many or a class for expanded clones.

>.|TRBJ1-2|TRBV3-1|many
CASSHQREGGYTF
TGTGCCAGCAGCCATCAAAGGGAGGGCGGCTACACCTTC
>.|TRBJ1-2|TRBV5-1|many
CASSLERGIHGYTF
TGCGCCAGCAGCTTGGAGAGGGGGATCCATGGCTACACCTTC
>.|TRBJ1-2|TRBV30|few
CAWSVHRGETYGYTF
TGTGCCTGGAGTGTACATCGGGGGGAAACCTATGGCTACACCTTC
>.|TRBJ2-1|TRBV14|many
CASSQDQRQVPYNEQFF
TGTGCCAGCAGCCAAGATCAACGACAGGTGCCCTACAATGAGCAGTTCTTC
>.|TRBJ2-2|TRBV5-3|.
CASSLYGAAANTGELCFF
TGTGCCAGCAGCTTGTATGGGGCAGCCGCGAACACCGGGGAGCTGTGTTTTTTT
>TRBD2|TRBJ2-2|TRBV3-1|.
CASCSLFPELSAGANTGELFF
TGTGCCAGCTGCTCCCTTTTCCCCGAGTTGTCGGCGGGAGCGAACACCGGGGAGCTGTTTTTT
>.|TRBJ1-1|TRBV6-2/TRBV6-3|.
CASTQVFARGNTEAFF
TGTGCCAGCACGCAGGTCTTCGCCAGGGGTAATACTGAAGCTTTCTTT
>TRBD2|TRBJ2-3|TRBV5-5|many
CASSLRGDTDTQYF
TGTGCCAGCAGCTTGCGGGGGGACACAGATACGCAGTATTTT
>TRBD2|TRBJ2-2|TRBV6-1|many
CASSESAGGFFPGELFF
TGTGCCAGCAGTGAATCAGCGGGGGGTTTTTTCCCCGGGGAGCTGTTTTTT
>TRBD1|TRBJ2-7|TRBV4-2|many
CASSQDRPGTGGVEQYF
TGTGCCAGCAGCCAAGATAGACCCGGGACAGGGGGTGTCGAGCAGTACTTC
>.|TRBJ1-4|TRBV5-1|many
CASSADSGNEKLFF
TGCGCCAGCAGCGCGGACAGTGGGAATGAAAAACTGTTTTTT
>.|TRBJ1-1|TRBV30|.
CAWSVRDDTEAFF
TGTGCCTGGAGTGTACGGGACGACACTGAAGCTTTCTTT
>.|TRBJ2-3|TRBV6-2/TRBV6-3|many
CASSNPQTWGTQYF
TGTGCCAGCAGTAACCCCCAAACCTGGGGTACGCAGTATTTT
>TRBD2|TRBJ2-3|TRBV7-2|many
CASSSGTSGGAIDTQYF
TGTGCCAGCAGCAGCGGGACTAGCGGGGGGGCCATAGATACGCAGTATTTT
>TRBD1|TRBJ2-7|TRBV14|many
CASSTGTGPYEQYF
TGTGCCAGCAGCACCGGGACAGGGCCCTACGAGCAGTACTTC
>TRBD1|TRBJ2-1|TRBV27|.
CATSDSDRGGNEQFF
TGTGCCACCAGTGATTCAGACAGGGGTGGGAATGAGCAGTTCTTC
>TRBD1|TRBJ2-7|TRBV4-1|many
CASSQGRQGLSYEQYF
TGCGCCAGCAGCCAAGGCCGACAGGGTCTCTCCTACGAGCAGTACTTC
>TRBD1|TRBJ1-5|TRBV20-1|many
CSAGQAGNQPQHF
TGCAGTGCTGGACAGGCTGGCAATCAGCCCCAGCATTTT
>.|TRBJ2-1|TRBV5-1|many
CASSLDREREQFF
TGCGCCAGCAGCTTGGACAGGGAGAGGGAGCAGTTCTTC
>.|TRBJ1-2|TRBV7-9|many
CASSFLDSSAGYTF
TGTGCCAGCAGCTTCCTTGACAGCTCAGCCGGCTACACCTTC
>.|TRBJ2-3|TRBV3-1|many
CASSQDRRTQYF
TGTGCCAGCAGCCAGGACAGACGCACACAGTATTTT
>.|TRBJ2-7|TRBV18|many
CASSPPVVYEQYF
TGTGCCAGCTCACCACCAGTGGTCTACGAGCAGTACTTC
>.|TRBJ1-2|TRBV2|many
CASSARALNYGYTF
TGTGCCAGCAGTGCTCGGGCTCTTAACTATGGCTACACCTTC
>.|TRBJ2-2|TRBV7-2|many
CASSLGAVNTGELFF
TGTGCCAGCAGCTTAGGGGCGGTAAACACCGGGGAGCTGTTTTTT
>TRBD2|TRBJ2-2|TRBV20-1|many
CSARALAGGPGELFF
TGCAGTGCTAGAGCGCTAGCGGGGGGGCCCGGGGAGCTGTTTTTT
>TRBD2|TRBJ2-5|TRBV5-1|many
CASSRTRGTNQETQYF
TGCGCCAGCAGCCGGACGCGGGGGACTAATCAAGAGACCCAGTACTTC
>.|TRBJ1-4|TRBV5-4|many
CASSPQGFNEKLFF
TGTGCCAGCAGCCCCCAGGGGTTTAATGAAAAACTGTTTTTT
>.|TRBJ2-5|TRBV3-1|many
CASSQDWGGQETQYF
TGTGCCAGCAGCCAAGATTGGGGCGGCCAGGAGACCCAGTACTTC
>.|TRBJ2-1|TRBV5-1|many
CASSLEEREQFF
TGCGCCAGCAGCTTGGAGGAGAGGGAGCAGTTCTTC
>TRBD1|TRBJ1-1|TRBV2|many
CASDWTGTEAFF
TGTGCCAGCGATTGGACAGGGACTGAAGCTTTCTTT
>.|TRBJ2-5|TRBV20-1|many
CSARWSLGVGETQYF
TGCAGTGCTAGGTGGTCGCTGGGGGTGGGAGAGACCCAGTACTTC
>.|TRBJ2-4|TRBV11-2|many
CASSKGDGTDSKNIQYF
TGTGCCAGCAGCAAAGGAGACGGGACCGATTCTAAAAACATTCAGTACTTC
>TRBD2|TRBJ2-1|TRBV2|few
CASRTGRGGYNEQFF
TGTGCCAGCAGGACCGGTCGCGGGGGATACAATGAGCAGTTCTTC
>.|TRBJ2-7|TRBV4-1|many
CASSQEGGYEQYF
TGCGCCAGCAGCCAAGAAGGAGGATACGAGCAGTACTTC
>TRBD1|TRBJ1-5|TRBV5-1|many
CASSPTQGSQPQHF
TGCGCCAGCAGCCCAACACAGGGGAGTCAGCCCCAGCATTTT
>TRBD2|TRBJ2-7|TRBV4-2|.
CASSQVTPSGRETYEQYF
TGTGCCAGCAGCCAAGTTACTCCTAGCGGGAGGGAAACCTACGAGCAGTACTTC
>TRBD2|TRBJ2-1|TRBV12-3/TRBV12-4|many
CASSLGLSLRGGSDEQFF
TGTGCCAGCAGTTTAGGACTGAGTCTGCGGGGGGGCAGCGATGAGCAGTTCTTC
>.|TRBJ1-5|TRBV6-1|.
CASSVLAGTGQPQHF
TGTGCCAGCAGTGTCTTGGCAGGGACGGGTCAGCCCCAGCATTTT
>.|TRBJ2-5|TRBV20-1|many
CSALKEGSETQYF
TGCAGTGCTCTCAAAGAGGGTAGCGAGACCCAGTACTTC
>.|TRBJ1-2|TRBV6-6|.
CASSYSRLPSPGDGYTF
TGTGCCAGCAGTTACTCGAGACTTCCATCTCCAGGTGATGGCTACACCTTC
>.|TRBJ1-2|TRBV6-6|many
CASSESGYGGYTF
TGTGCCAGCAGTGAATCAGGGTACGGTGGCTACACCTTC
>TRBD1|TRBJ1-4|TRBV20-1|many
CSAPKRQGDEKLFF
TGCAGTGCTCCGAAACGACAGGGGGATGAAAAACTGTTTTTT
>.|TRBJ1-4|TRBV4-3|.
CASSPTEIDAGKLFF
TGCGCCAGCAGCCCTACAGAGATCGACGCTGGAAAACTGTTTTTT
>.|TRBJ1-6|TRBV9|many
CASSTGGTYNSPLHF
TGTGCCAGCAGCACTGGGGGCACCTATAATTCACCCCTCCACTTT
>.|TRBJ2-1|TRBV10-3|.
CAISESGSAGSDEQFF
TGTGCCATCAGTGAGTCAGGCTCGGCAGGGTCCGATGAGCAGTTCTTC
>.|TRBJ2-5|TRBV7-2|.
CASSLAREETRYF
TGTGCCAGCAGCTTAGCCCGAGAAGAGACCCGGTACTTC
>.|TRBJ2-7|TRBV7-3|.
CASSRTWGTYEQYF
TGTGCCAGCAGCCGGACATGGGGGACCTACGAGCAGTACTTC
>.|TRBJ2-6|TRBV7-8|many
CASSPQDVLTF
TGTGCCAGCAGCCCCCAGGACGTCCTGACTTTC
>TRBD1|TRBJ1-3|TRBV7-2|many
CASSLTGGNSGNAIYF
TGTGCCAGCAGCTTAACAGGGGGCAACTCTGGAAACGCCATATATTTT
>.|TRBJ2-6|TRBV30|many
CALQPDSGANVLTF
TGTGCCTTGCAACCCGACTCTGGGGCCAACGTCCTGACTTTC
>TRBD2|TRBJ2-1|TRBV5-1|many
CASSLVAGGSGEQFF
TGCGCCAGCAGCTTGGTAGCGGGGGGGTCCGGTGAGCAGTTCTTC
>TRBD2|TRBJ2-1|TRBV9|many
CASSVVRGSSYNEQFF
TGTGCCAGCAGCGTAGTGCGGGGGAGCTCCTACAATGAGCAGTTCTTC
>.|TRBJ1-1|TRBV29-1|many
CSVRRGPEAFF
TGCAGCGTTAGAAGGGGCCCTGAAGCTTTCTTT
>.|TRBJ2-3|TRBV5-6|.
CASSLPSSDTQYF
TGTGCCAGCAGCCTCCCTAGCTCAGATACGCAGTATTTT